One sample yielded the 17 T cell receptor beta chains listed below, sequenced in a study of cytomegalovirus exposure and HLA in healthy donors. Primers: 60 Vbeta forward and 13 Jbeta reverse. The protocol was immunoSEQ multiplex PCR, while the TCRdb copy is restricted to in-frame clones and leaves out a portion. The sample has more than 95,000 clones, around four fifths seen once; the top ten hold 1.3%. Sample: PBMCs. The receptors come from a man aged 30 to 39 in good health and CMV-seronegative.

The rearrangement joins TRBV9 to TRBJ2-1, with 8 nucleotides matching TRBD2. Per germline, CDR1 SGDLS and CDR2 YYNGEE. This CDR3 has 18 residues. Trimming took 4 bases from V and 2 from J; bases not matched to a gene: 14. The CDR3 bases are TGTGCCAGCAGCTTCCAAGCCCGATCAGCGGGAGCCTACAATGAGCAGTTCTTC. Encoded protein: CASSFQARSAGAYNEQFF. Full variable domain (rest looked up from reference TRBV9 and TRBJ2-1): DSGVTQTPKHLITATGQRVTLRCSPRSGDLSVYWYQQSLDQGLQFLIQYYNGEERAKGNILERFSAQQFPDLHSELNLSSLELGDSALYFCASSFQARSAGAYNEQFFGPGTRLTVL.

This clone was picked up one time. The chain carries TRBV9 and TRBJ2-3; 9 bases align to TRBD1. Germline CDR1 and CDR2: SGDLS and YYNGEE. V dropped 4 bases and J dropped 2; count of bases not matched to a gene: 5. The CDR3 runs to 15 residues. CDR3: CASSPGTGYTDTQYF. The CDR3 nucleotides are TGTGCCAGCAGCCCCGGGACAGGGTACACAGATACGCAGTATTTT. The variable domain in full, with the rest retrieved from reference TRBV9 and TRBJ2-3, is DSGVTQTPKHLITATGQRVTLRCSPRSGDLSVYWYQQSLDQGLQFLIQYYNGEERAKGNILERFSAQQFPDLHSELNLSSLELGDSALYFCASSPGTGYTDTQYFGPGTRLTVL.

The chain recombines TRBV19 with TRBJ2-1, with TRBD1 matching 10 bases. The J segment lost 3 bases and the V segment lost 3 bases, leaving 8 bases of the junction unmatched. Per germline, CDR1 LNHDA and CDR2 SQIVND (reference sequence). The CDR3 length is 17 residues. The CDR3 spells CASSIGPDRGLYNEQFF. The CDR3 DNA sequence: TGTGCCAGTAGTATCGGGCCTGACAGGGGGCTCTACAATGAGCAGTTCTTC.

V and J are TRBV10-2 and TRBJ2-7, with 7 positions matching TRBD1. The V gene's germline CDR1 is WSHSY and CDR2 SAAADI. Trimming at V came to 6 bases and at J to 6 bases, leaving 8 bases not matched to a gene. This CDR3 has 13 residues. DNA for the CDR3: TGCGCCAGCAGACCCGACAGGGCTCGCGAGCAGTACTTC. This gives the protein CASRPDRAREQYF.

The J gene is TRBJ1-1, the V gene TRBV19; 8 nucleotides align to TRBD1. The V gene end was trimmed by 6 bases and the J gene end by 0 bases; junction bases not matched to a gene: 6. This CDR3 is built from 15 residues. Germline CDR1 reads LNHDA; CDR2 reads SQIVND (reference sequence). This CDR3 is CASRPRTGLNTEAFF. In nucleotides, the CDR3 is TGTGCCAGTAGGCCAAGGACAGGGTTGAACACTGAAGCTTTCTTT.

This clone was counted once. Here the CDR3 DNA reads TGTGCCAGTAGTCTTAGCTACAATGAGCAGTTCTTC. It is translated as CASSLSYNEQFF. The rearrangement uses TRBV19 and TRBJ2-1; no firm D call. Trimming cost V 5 bases and J 3 bases, with 5 bases left between them. The CDR3 spans 12 residues. Germline loops: CDR1 LNHDA, CDR2 SQIVND (reference sequence).

This clone appeared once. V usage is TRBV4-3 and J usage is TRBJ2-1; maybe TRBD2 (7 bases). This CDR3 is built from 15 residues. The V and J ends lost 5 bases and 7 bases respectively, with 18 bases between them. Germline V gene lookup returns CDR1 LGHNA and CDR2 YSLEER. This CDR3 is CASSFTRGRENEQFF. The CDR3 nucleotides read TGCGCCAGCAGCTTCACGAGGGGGAGGGAGAATGAGCAGTTCTTC.

The rearrangement links TRBV21-1 to TRBJ2-5; the table calls TRBD2, which could not be checked here. TRBV21-1 is noted as a pseudogene. There are 14 residues in the CDR3. CDR3 DNA sequence: TGTGCCACCCCCGCTGCTAGCGAACAAGAGACCCAGTACTTC. Residues: CATPAASEQETQYF.

The chain is built from TRBV10-2 and TRBJ2-7, with 11 nucleotides matching TRBD1. This CDR3 comprises 15 residues. CDR1 is WSHSY and CDR2 is SAAADI in the germline V gene. V lost 0 bases and J lost 6; bases outside the gene matches: 4. The CDR3 here is CASSESGQGAGEQYF. The CDR3 nucleotides are TGCGCCAGCAGTGAGTCTGGACAGGGGGCCGGCGAGCAGTACTTC.

The J gene is TRBJ1-1, the V gene TRBV7-2; D may be TRBD1 (6 bases). The CDR3 runs to 17 residues. Germline assignment: CDR1 SGHTA and CDR2 FQGNSA. Trimming shortened V by 4 bases and J by 2 bases, and 20 bases separated the two germline ends. The CDR3 here is CASSSGPGTLPNTEAFF. The CDR3, as DNA: TGTGCCAGCAGCTCCGGACCCGGGACATTACCTAACACTGAAGCTTTCTTT.

The chain has TRBV18 and TRBJ1-5, with D possibly being TRBD1 (5 bases). CDR3 length: 15 residues. Germline V gives CDR1 KGHSH, CDR2 LQKENI. The germline V and J ends were trimmed by 2 bases and 0 bases, with 8 bases remaining between them. CDR3 bases: TGTGCCAGCTCACCAGCGGGGGTTAGCAATCAGCCCCAGCATTTT. It encodes CASSPAGVSNQPQHF.

This chain links TRBV5-1 with TRBJ2-3; 16 nucleotides align to TRBD2. The CDR3 is 18 amino acids. CDR1 SGHRS and CDR2 YFSETQ come from the germline V gene. Trimming took 4 bases from V and 2 from J; bases not matched to a gene: 7. As DNA, the CDR3 is TGCGCCAGCAGCCAGGGACTAGCGGGGGGGCCGACCACAGATACGCAGTATTTT. This encodes CASSQGLAGGPTTDTQYF. The variable domain in full, with the rest retrieved from reference TRBV5-1 and TRBJ2-3, is KAGVTQTPRYLIKTRGQQVTLSCSPISGHRSVSWYQQTPGQGLQFLFEYFSETQRNKGNFPGRFSGRQFSNSRSEMNVSTLELGDSALYLCASSQGLAGGPTTDTQYFGPGTRLTVL.

V is TRBV2 and J is TRBJ2-7, with 13 bases identical to TRBD2. The V gene end was trimmed by 2 bases and the J gene end by 6 bases; junction bases not matched to a gene: 7. CDR1 and CDR2 (germline): SNHLY, FYNNEI. The CDR3 spans 16 residues. The CDR3: CASSEPGLAGVGEQYF. The CDR3 nucleotides are TGTGCCAGCAGTGAACCCGGACTAGCGGGAGTTGGCGAGCAGTACTTC.

This chain links TRBV29-1 with TRBJ1-2; TRBD1 is a possible D gene (5 bases). V dropped 6 bases and J dropped 2 bases, with 10 bases sitting between them. Germline lookup yields CDR1 SQVTM and CDR2 ANQGSEA. The CDR3 is made up of 12 amino acids. CDR3 protein: CSVQQENYGYTF. DNA for the CDR3: TGCAGCGTGCAACAGGAGAACTATGGCTACACCTTC. Full variable domain (outside the CDR3, taken from reference TRBV29-1 and TRBJ1-2): SAVISQKPSRDICQRGTSLTIQCQVDSQVTMMFWYRQQPGQSLTLIATANQGSEATYESGFVIDKFPISRPNLTFSTLTVSNMSPEDSSIYLCSVQQENYGYTFGSGTRLTVV.

The genes are TRBV7-8 and TRBJ2-7; perhaps TRBD2 as D (6 bases). Germline-derived CDR1 and CDR2 are SGHVS and FQNEAQ. V was pared by 4 bases and J by 3 bases, with 13 bases between. CDR3 size: 14 residues. The CDR3 nucleotides read TGTGCCAGCAGCTCCAGACTAGAAAGCTACGAGCAGTACTTC. Protein sequence: CASSSRLESYEQYF.

This chain links TRBV28 with TRBJ2-2; 8 bases line up with TRBD1. This CDR3 is built from 15 residues. Germline CDR1 reads MDHEN; CDR2 reads SYDVKM. Trimming cost V 6 bases and J 7 bases; bases outside gene matches: 10. The CDR3 DNA follows: TGTGCCAGCAGCACCCCAGGACAGGGCGGCGGGGAGCTGTTTTTT. This codes for CASSTPGQGGGELFF.

Only a few counts were recorded for this clone. The gene calls are TRBV10-1 and TRBJ1-1; a possible D gene is TRBD1 (6 bases). CDR1 WNHNN and CDR2 SYGVQD come from the germline V gene (reference sequence). Trimming cost V 7 bases and J 1 base, with 13 bases left between them. This CDR3 comprises 14 residues. Here the CDR3 reads CASKPDRSNTEAFF. In DNA form, the CDR3 reads TGCGCCAGCAAGCCGGACAGATCGAACACTGAAGCTTTCTTT.